This TCR beta chain was retrieved from a study of T cell responses to AZD1222 COVID-19 vaccine. Across the whole study: The analysis combined second doses at about 4 or about 12 weeks. Study-level findings and limits: Spike as a whole was targeted by vaccine-associated CD4 TCRs, dominant at 160-218 and 743-854. Clonal diversity may have been underestimated, and the donors were mostly white British, with more females than males.

Profiled with immunoSEQ multiplex PCR; TCRdb holds only in-frame clones, not every one. Of 150,000 to 200,000 clones listed, 85% to 95% are singletons. Remarks on this clone: Its cognate antigen is unknown.

Germline V gene sequence: CDR1 SNHLY, CDR2 FYNNEI. Deletions cut 4 bases from V and 5 bases from J, with 14 bases between. The CDR3 consists of 14 residues. The chain has TRBV2 and TRBJ1-1, with D possibly matching TRBD1 (6 bases). The sequences come from peripheral blood, collected on day 0 of AZD1222 vaccination. This receptor was obtained from an adult in good health. CDR3: CASSARRGGTEAFF. The CDR3 nucleotides read TGTGCCAGCAGTGCCCGTAGGGGGGGGACTGAAGCTTTCTTT.